Listed below are T cell receptor beta chains from one sample, sequenced in a study of regulatory T cells in long-lasting Graves disease. TCRdb recomputed calls from the multiplex PCR reads with MiXCR, one row per CDR3 protein. Of some 230,000 distinct CDR3 sequences in the sample, 15% to 20% were seen once. Source: peripheral blood mononuclear cells (PBMCs), taken at new diagnosis, from a patient treated with antithyroid drugs. The receptors originated from a female donor with Graves disease. CDR3s include the opening cysteine and the closing phenylalanine or tryptophan. The order of the fields is V gene, J gene, D gene, clone size, CDR3 protein, CDR3 DNA. D genes are given only for firm matches. Some rows have no size entry. The others give once, few or many, or a class for an expanded clone.

TRBV19	TRBJ1-5	TRBD1	few	CASSLGQYQPQHF	TGTGCCAGTAGTCTGGGACAGTATCAGCCCCAGCATTTT
TRBV28	TRBJ1-1	TRBD1	few	CASSSRSYRGGNTEAFF	TGTGCCAGCAGTTCCCGCTCCTACAGGGGCGGGAACACTGAAGCTTTCTTT
TRBV15	TRBJ1-1	NA	many	CATSRAQRTDTEAFF	TGTGCCACCAGCAGAGCCCAAAGAACGGACACTGAAGCTTTCTTT
TRBV19	TRBJ2-7	NA	many	CASGGDSRYEQYF	TGTGCCAGTGGGGGGGACAGTCGCTACGAGCAGTACTTC
TRBV2	TRBJ2-7	TRBD2	many	CASTSGSTYEQYF	TGTGCCAGCACTAGCGGGAGTACCTACGAGCAGTACTTC
TRBV5-1	TRBJ1-2	TRBD1	many	CASSEGGGGGYTF	TGCGCCAGCAGTGAAGGGGGCGGCGGCGGCTACACCTTC
TRBV6-2/TRBV6-3	TRBJ1-1	NA	many	CASSPVGANTEAFF	TGTGCCAGCAGCCCAGTAGGGGCGAACACTGAAGCTTTCTTT
TRBV2	TRBJ1-2	NA	many	CASSEARTKNYGYTF	TGTGCCAGCAGTGAAGCTAGGACAAAAAACTATGGCTACACCTTC
TRBV10-3	TRBJ2-6	NA	few	CAIRGGANSGANVLTF	TGTGCCATCAGGGGCGGGGCGAACTCTGGGGCCAACGTCCTGACTTTC
TRBV5-5	TRBJ1-1	NA	NA	CASSLLDSYEAFF	TGTGCCAGCAGCTTACTAGACAGCTATGAAGCTTTCTTT
TRBV11-2	TRBJ2-1	TRBD2	many	CASRIAGGPWNEQFF	TGTGCCAGCAGGATAGCGGGAGGGCCGTGGAATGAGCAGTTCTTC
TRBV18	TRBJ1-2	NA	many	CASSPQGNNYGYTF	TGTGCCAGCTCACCCCAGGGCAATAACTATGGCTACACCTTC
TRBV5-4	TRBJ2-1	TRBD2	many	CASSFGLAGGRSYNEQFF	TGTGCCAGCAGCTTTGGTCTAGCGGGAGGCCGCTCCTACAATGAGCAGTTCTTC
TRBV7-3	TRBJ1-5	TRBD1	many	CASSLDRISQHF	TGTGCCAGCAGCTTGGACAGGATATCCCAGCATTTT
TRBV30	TRBJ2-7	NA	many	CAWAFGGRNYEQYF	TGTGCCTGGGCTTTTGGGGGCAGAAACTACGAGCAGTACTTC
TRBV5-1	TRBJ2-1	TRBD2	many	CASRLAGGRRMIDEQFF	TGCGCCAGCAGGCTGGCGGGCGGGAGGCGGATGATCGATGAGCAGTTCTTC
TRBV30	TRBJ2-7	NA	NA	CAWSLGTGAYEQYF	TGTGCCTGGAGTCTAGGTACGGGGGCTTACGAGCAGTACTTC
TRBV3-1	TRBJ1-4	TRBD1	many	CASSQKWTGDEKLFF	TGTGCCAGCAGCCAAAAATGGACAGGGGATGAAAAACTGTTTTTT
TRBV14	TRBJ1-2	TRBD1	many	CASSHSRDRGNPNYGYTF	TGTGCCAGCAGCCACTCCAGGGACAGGGGAAATCCAAACTATGGCTACACCTTC
TRBV15	TRBJ1-6	TRBD1	many	CATSSAGTGLSPLHF	TGTGCCACCAGCAGCGCGGGGACAGGGTTATCACCCCTCCACTTT
TRBV5-1	TRBJ2-3	TRBD2	NA	CASSPTSGRLTDTQYF	TGCGCCAGCAGCCCTACTAGCGGGAGACTCACAGATACGCAGTATTTT
TRBV20-1	TRBJ2-2	NA	many	CSARQRNTGELFF	TGCAGTGCTAGACAGCGTAACACCGGGGAGCTGTTTTTT
TRBV27	TRBJ2-1	NA	many	CASSFSPKKGARSSYNEQFF	TGTGCCAGCAGTTTTAGCCCAAAAAAAGGAGCGAGGAGCTCCTACAATGAGCAGTTCTTC